A selection of T cell receptor beta chains follows, all from one sample in a study of cytomegalovirus exposure and HLA in healthy donors. Method: immunoSEQ multiplex PCR; TCRdb's copy keeps in-frame clones and lacks some. Among about 210,000 clones listed, around 80% were seen once. Sequencing was done on a sample of PBMCs. Receptors were obtained from a boy aged 10-17 years in good health and CMV-seronegative. Each CDR3 is given with its conserved first and last residue. D genes are given only for firm matches. The size entry is marked missing in some rows and otherwise reads once, few, many or a size class.

V,D,J,size,CDR3,DNA
TRBV6-5,.,TRBJ1-1,few,CASRIPTGEAFF,TGTGCCAGCAGAATTCCGACAGGTGAAGCTTTCTTT
TRBV30,.,TRBJ1-1,.,CAWTGGVPWGTTYEAFF,TGTGCCTGGACCGGGGGGGTGCCGTGGGGGACAACCTATGAAGCTTTCTTT
TRBV27,.,TRBJ2-7,.,CASSLAGGQVGEQYF,TGTGCCAGCAGCCTCGCCGGGGGGCAGGTTGGGGAGCAGTACTTC
TRBV19,TRBD1,TRBJ1-5,.,CASILGQQPNQPQHF,TGTGCCAGTATATTGGGACAGCAACCCAATCAGCCCCAGCATTTT
TRBV2,TRBD2,TRBJ2-3,.,CAMKRLAGDDTQYF,TGTGCCATGAAAAGACTAGCGGGAGACGATACGCAGTATTTT
TRBV19,TRBD1,TRBJ1-1,.,CASSTIQGVNTEAFF,TGTGCCAGTAGTACCATACAGGGGGTCAACACTGAAGCTTTCTTT
TRBV6-5,TRBD2,TRBJ2-7,few,CASSFSGVSYEQYF,TGTGCCAGCAGCTTTAGCGGGGTTTCCTACGAGCAGTACTTC
TRBV7-7,TRBD2,TRBJ2-7,.,CASSLASGPRDEQYF,TGTGCTAGCAGCTTAGCTAGCGGCCCCAGGGACGAGCAGTACTTC
TRBV9,TRBD1,TRBJ1-2,.,CASSKGQGNYGYTF,TGTGCCAGCAGCAAGGGACAGGGTAACTATGGCTACACCTTC
TRBV7-3,TRBD1,TRBJ1-2,.,CASSLGDRANYGYTF,TGTGCCAGCAGCTTAGGGGACAGAGCTAACTATGGCTACACCTTC
TRBV19,.,TRBJ1-3,few,CASSIAGVPGNTIYF,TGTGCCAGTAGTATAGCGGGGGTTCCTGGAAACACCATATATTTT
TRBV29-1,TRBD1,TRBJ1-1,once,CSVGTGGNTEAFF,TGCAGCGTGGGGACAGGGGGGAACACTGAAGCTTTCTTT
TRBV5-6,TRBD2,TRBJ2-3,.,CASSLLAAPDTQYF,TGTGCCAGCAGCTTACTAGCGGCCCCAGATACGCAGTATTTT
TRBV6-4,.,TRBJ2-2,.,CASSDSGTLGELFF,TGTGCCAGCAGTGACTCGGGGACTCTCGGGGAGCTGTTTTTT
TRBV2,TRBD2,TRBJ2-1,few,CASSLGLAGGPAAEQFF,TGTGCCAGCAGTCTTGGACTAGCGGGGGGGCCGGCCGCTGAGCAGTTCTTC
TRBV10-3,TRBD2,TRBJ2-3,.,CAITDSGTDTQYF,TGTGCCATCACAGATAGCGGGACCGATACGCAGTATTTT
TRBV30,TRBD1,TRBJ2-7,.,CAWDADRGPYEQYF,TGTGCCTGGGACGCGGACAGGGGGCCCTACGAGCAGTACTTC
TRBV9,TRBD1,TRBJ2-7,.,CASSPTGTVYYEQYF,TGTGCCAGCAGCCCCACCGGGACAGTTTACTACGAGCAGTACTTC
TRBV2,.,TRBJ1-1,.,CARNRYPEAFF,TGTGCCAGGAACAGGTATCCTGAAGCTTTCTTT
TRBV11-1,TRBD1,TRBJ2-7,.,CASSAGAGTGSYEQYF,TGTGCCAGCAGCGCAGGGGCCGGGACAGGGTCGTACGAGCAGTACTTC
TRBV5-6,TRBD1,TRBJ2-1,.,CASSFGQGYNEQFF,TGTGCCAGCAGCTTTGGACAGGGATACAATGAGCAGTTCTTC
TRBV11-2,TRBD1,TRBJ1-2,.,CASSLDSGQTTNYGYTF,TGTGCCAGCAGCTTAGATTCGGGACAGACTACTAACTATGGCTACACCTTC
TRBV2,TRBD2,TRBJ2-5,.,CASVGSGEGRETQYF,TGTGCCAGTGTCGGGAGCGGGGAGGGTCGAGAGACCCAGTACTTC
TRBV19,.,TRBJ2-5,.,CASSLQETQYF,TGTGCCAGTAGTCTCCAAGAGACCCAGTACTTC
TRBV19,TRBD2,TRBJ2-1,.,CASLGLAGTDYNEQFF,TGTGCCAGTCTGGGACTAGCGGGAACAGACTACAATGAGCAGTTCTTC
TRBV5-1,TRBD1,TRBJ2-7,few,CASSRDSTYEQYF,TGCGCCAGCAGCCGGGACAGTACCTACGAGCAGTACTTC
TRBV25-1,.,TRBJ2-7,.,CASSRVSSSYEQYF,TGTGCCAGCAGCAGGGTATCTAGCTCCTACGAGCAGTACTTC
TRBV5-6,TRBD2,TRBJ2-7,.,CASSWEGFSYEQYF,TGTGCCAGCAGCTGGGAGGGATTCTCCTACGAGCAGTACTTC
TRBV27,TRBD1,TRBJ2-7,.,CASSRYGTGEIGAYEQYF,TGTGCCAGCAGTCGCTACGGGACAGGTGAAATCGGGGCCTACGAGCAGTACTTC
TRBV4-1,.,TRBJ2-7,.,CASSLERPPYEQYF,TGCGCCAGCAGCCTGGAGCGGCCCCCATACGAGCAGTACTTC
TRBV30,.,TRBJ1-6,.,CAWSIGGGWRGNSPLHF,TGTGCCTGGAGTATAGGCGGAGGATGGCGAGGCAATTCACCCCTCCACTTT
TRBV7-9,TRBD1,TRBJ2-3,.,CASSSRQGWSTDTQYF,TGTGCCAGCAGCTCCAGACAGGGCTGGAGCACAGATACGCAGTATTTT
TRBV27,.,TRBJ2-7,.,CASSGQGSYEQYF,TGTGCCAGCAGTGGGCAGGGCTCCTACGAGCAGTACTTC
TRBV10-3,.,TRBJ2-1,once,CAISRQVYNEQFF,TGTGCCATCAGTCGGCAGGTCTACAATGAGCAGTTCTTC
TRBV19,.,TRBJ1-1,.,CASSIWGQDTEAFF,TGTGCCAGTAGTATTTGGGGGCAGGACACTGAAGCTTTCTTT
TRBV2,.,TRBJ1-4,.,CASSEEDSQILFF,TGTGCCAGCAGCGAAGAGGACAGCCAGATTTTGTTTTTT
TRBV29-1,TRBD1,TRBJ2-3,.,CSAQTGASTDTQYF,TGCAGCGCCCAGACAGGGGCGAGCACAGATACGCAGTATTTT
TRBV30,.,TRBJ2-5,.,CAWSQGRETQYF,TGTGCCTGGAGCCAGGGTCGGGAGACCCAGTACTTC
TRBV5-1,TRBD2,TRBJ2-1,.,CASSYLADNEQFF,TGCGCCAGCAGTTATCTAGCGGACAATGAGCAGTTCTTC
TRBV5-1,.,TRBJ2-7,.,CASSYAKSSLSYEQYF,TGCGCCAGCAGCTATGCGAAGTCTTCCCTCTCCTACGAGCAGTACTTC
TRBV6-1,.,TRBJ1-1,.,CAVEQGWVANTEAFF,TGTGCCGTTGAACAGGGATGGGTGGCGAACACTGAAGCTTTCTTT
TRBV18,TRBD1,TRBJ1-1,.,CASSPEQGWDTEAFF,TGTGCCAGCTCACCTGAACAGGGGTGGGACACTGAAGCTTTCTTT
TRBV4-1,.,TRBJ1-1,.,CASSPIHGGENTEAFF,TGCGCCAGCAGCCCTATACACGGGGGTGAGAACACTGAAGCTTTCTTT
TRBV30,.,TRBJ1-3,.,CAWSVSTAIYF,TGTGCCTGGAGTGTCTCGACAGCCATATATTTT
TRBV18,TRBD1,TRBJ1-4,.,CASSPAQGARSEKLFF,TGTGCCAGCTCACCAGCTCAGGGGGCGCGGAGTGAAAAACTGTTTTTT
TRBV7-8,.,TRBJ1-1,.,CASSLAGQLTEAFF,TGTGCCAGCAGCTTAGCTGGGCAGCTCACTGAAGCTTTCTTT
TRBV5-1,.,TRBJ2-3,.,CASSWTGTDTQYF,TGCGCCAGCAGCTGGACAGGCACAGATACGCAGTATTTT
TRBV19,TRBD2,TRBJ2-5,.,CASSFGLAGGPGETQYF,TGTGCCAGTAGTTTCGGACTAGCGGGGGGGCCGGGGGAGACCCAGTACTTC
TRBV2,.,TRBJ1-1,.,CASSPLRGNTEAFF,TGTGCCAGCAGCCCCCTGAGAGGGAACACTGAAGCTTTCTTT
TRBV5-1,.,TRBJ2-3,few,CASSLADRYTDTQYF,TGCGCCAGCAGCTTGGCTGACAGGTACACAGATACGCAGTATTTT
TRBV9,TRBD1,TRBJ1-2,once,CASSAQGTIYGYTF,TGTGCCAGCAGCGCACAGGGGACCATCTATGGCTACACCTTC